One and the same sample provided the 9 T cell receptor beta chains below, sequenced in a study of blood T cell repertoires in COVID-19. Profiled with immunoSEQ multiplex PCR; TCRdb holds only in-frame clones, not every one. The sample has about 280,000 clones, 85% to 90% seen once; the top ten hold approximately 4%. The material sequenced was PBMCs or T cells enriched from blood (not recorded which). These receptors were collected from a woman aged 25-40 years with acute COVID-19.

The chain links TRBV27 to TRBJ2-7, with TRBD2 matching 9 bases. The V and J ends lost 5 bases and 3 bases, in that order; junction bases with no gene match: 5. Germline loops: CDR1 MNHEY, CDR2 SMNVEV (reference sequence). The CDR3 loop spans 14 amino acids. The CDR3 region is CASSPSGTIYEQYF. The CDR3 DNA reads TGTGCCAGCAGTCCTAGCGGGACTATCTACGAGCAGTACTTC.

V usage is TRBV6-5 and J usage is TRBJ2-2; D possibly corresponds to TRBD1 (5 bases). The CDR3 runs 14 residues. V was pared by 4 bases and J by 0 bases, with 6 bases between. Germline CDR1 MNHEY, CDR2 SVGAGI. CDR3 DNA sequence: TGTGCCAGCAGTTGGGGCTCGAACACCGGGGAGCTGTTTTTT. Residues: CASSWGSNTGELFF.

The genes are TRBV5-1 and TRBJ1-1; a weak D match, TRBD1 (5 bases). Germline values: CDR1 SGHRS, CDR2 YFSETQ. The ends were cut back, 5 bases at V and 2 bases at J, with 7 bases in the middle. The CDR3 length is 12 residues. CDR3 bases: TGCGCCAGCAGGGGGCTAAACACTGAAGCTTTCTTT. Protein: CASRGLNTEAFF. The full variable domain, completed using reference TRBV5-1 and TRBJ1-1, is KAGVTQTPRYLIKTRGQQVTLSCSPISGHRSVSWYQQTPGQGLQFLFEYFSETQRNKGNFPGRFSGRQFSNSRSEMNVSTLELGDSALYLCASRGLNTEAFFGQGTRLTVV.

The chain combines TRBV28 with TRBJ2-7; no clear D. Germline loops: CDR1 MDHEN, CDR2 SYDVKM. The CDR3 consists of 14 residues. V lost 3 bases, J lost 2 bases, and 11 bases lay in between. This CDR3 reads CASSFGRSAYEQYF. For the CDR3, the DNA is TGTGCCAGCAGTTTCGGCAGGTCGGCCTACGAGCAGTACTTC.

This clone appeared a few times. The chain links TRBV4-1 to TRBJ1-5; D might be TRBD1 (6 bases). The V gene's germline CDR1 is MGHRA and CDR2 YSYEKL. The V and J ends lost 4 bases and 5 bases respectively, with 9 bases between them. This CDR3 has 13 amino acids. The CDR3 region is CASSPDSYQPQHF. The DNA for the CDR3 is TGCGCCAGCAGCCCGGACAGTTATCAGCCCCAGCATTTT.

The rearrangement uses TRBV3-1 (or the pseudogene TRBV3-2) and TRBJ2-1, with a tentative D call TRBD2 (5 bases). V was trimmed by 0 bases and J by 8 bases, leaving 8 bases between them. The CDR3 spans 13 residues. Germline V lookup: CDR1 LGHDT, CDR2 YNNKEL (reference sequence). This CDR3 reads CASSQDLRDEQFF. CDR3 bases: TGTGCCAGCAGCCAAGATTTGAGGGATGAGCAGTTCTTC.

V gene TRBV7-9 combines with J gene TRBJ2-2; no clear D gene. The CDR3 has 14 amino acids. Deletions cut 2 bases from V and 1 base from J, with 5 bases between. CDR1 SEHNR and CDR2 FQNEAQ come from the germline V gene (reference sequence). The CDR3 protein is CASSLSVNTGELFF. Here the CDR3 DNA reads TGTGCCAGCAGCTTATCAGTGAACACCGGGGAGCTGTTTTTT.

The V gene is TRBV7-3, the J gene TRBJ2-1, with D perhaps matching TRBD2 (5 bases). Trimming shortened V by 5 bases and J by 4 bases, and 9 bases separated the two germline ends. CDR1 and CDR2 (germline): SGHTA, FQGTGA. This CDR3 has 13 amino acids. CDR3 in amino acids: CASSPGFYNEQFF. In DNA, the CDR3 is TGTGCCAGCAGCCCGGGATTTTACAATGAGCAGTTCTTC.

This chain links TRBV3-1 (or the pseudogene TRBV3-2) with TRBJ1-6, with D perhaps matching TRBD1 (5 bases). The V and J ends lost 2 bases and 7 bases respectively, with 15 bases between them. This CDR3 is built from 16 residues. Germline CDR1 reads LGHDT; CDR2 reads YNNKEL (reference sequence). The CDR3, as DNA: TGTGCCAGCAGCCAACTCGACGGGGGGGGGAATTCACCCCTCCACTTT. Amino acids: CASSQLDGGGNSPLHF.